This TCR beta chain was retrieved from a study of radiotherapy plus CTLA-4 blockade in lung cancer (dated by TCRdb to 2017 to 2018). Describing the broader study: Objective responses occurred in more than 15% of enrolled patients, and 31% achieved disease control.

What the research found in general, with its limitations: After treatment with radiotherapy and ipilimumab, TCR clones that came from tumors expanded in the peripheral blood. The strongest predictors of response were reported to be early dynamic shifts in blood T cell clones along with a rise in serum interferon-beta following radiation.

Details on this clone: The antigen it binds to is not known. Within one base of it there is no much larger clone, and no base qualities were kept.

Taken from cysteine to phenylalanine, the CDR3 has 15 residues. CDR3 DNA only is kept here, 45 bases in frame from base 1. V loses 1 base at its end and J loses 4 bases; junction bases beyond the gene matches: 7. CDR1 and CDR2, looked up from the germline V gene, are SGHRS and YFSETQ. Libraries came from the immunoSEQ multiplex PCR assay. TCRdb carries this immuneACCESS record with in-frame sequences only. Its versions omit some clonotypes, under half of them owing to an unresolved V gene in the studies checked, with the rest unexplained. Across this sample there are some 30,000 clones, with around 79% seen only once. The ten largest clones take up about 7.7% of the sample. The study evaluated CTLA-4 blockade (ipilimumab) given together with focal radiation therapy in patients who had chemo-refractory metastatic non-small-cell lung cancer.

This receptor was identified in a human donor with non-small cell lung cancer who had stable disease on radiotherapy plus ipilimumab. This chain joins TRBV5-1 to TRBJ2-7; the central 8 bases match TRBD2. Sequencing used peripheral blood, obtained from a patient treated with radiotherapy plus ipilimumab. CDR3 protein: CASSLSGGPLYEQYF. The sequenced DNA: TGCGCCAGCAGCTTGAGCGGGGGCCCTTTGTACGAGCAGTACTTC.